This TCR beta chain was obtained from a study of circulating CD8 cells and anti-PD-1 response in melanoma. About the study: Of around 13 patients, seven got anti-PD-1 first and six had prior therapy. Complete or partial response defined responders; stable or progressive disease, non-responders.

The QIAseq Immune Repertoire TCR panel built the libraries from roughly 15 ng of total RNA. From the reads, TCRdb called clonotypes with MiXCR, one entry per CDR3 protein. The data hold about 370 distinct CDR3 sequences, with more than 5% observed a single time. From live CD3+CD8+TCRalphabeta+ cells, four PD-1 and/or TIGIT subsets were sorted. In this sample, this clonotype is medium-sized (0.01 to 0.1%). The germline CDR1 and CDR2 sequences are SQVTM and ANQGSEA. Trimming removed 4 bases from V and 2 bases from J, with 13 bases in between. This CDR3 has 14 amino acids. This chain joins TRBV29-1 and TRBJ2-3; possible D gene TRBD1, 5 bases. The sample in question was CD8+ T cells from PBMCs, obtained at baseline or after one month of anti-PD-1 therapy (not recorded which). The receptor was derived from a human donor with melanoma. CDR3 loop: CSVVGSRDTDTQYF. The CDR3 coding sequence is TGCAGCGTTGTGGGTTCCAGGGACACAGATACGCAGTATTTT.